The clone carrying this T cell receptor (beta chain) was observed at least ten times. Antigen unknown. V was pared by 2 bases and J by 0 bases, with 9 bases between. Looked up from germline, CDR1 is KGHDR and CDR2 is SFDVKD. The CDR3 runs 15 residues. The data derive from a study of T cells in Graves' hyperthyroidism and ophthalmopathy. What was amplified from RNA transcripts were TCR beta CDR3 regions. Primed by the HTBI set, a first-round RT-PCR was run on the TCR CDR3. TCRdb re-called the multiplex PCR reads with MiXCR, one entry per CDR3 protein. The sample contains hundreds of thousands of distinct CDR3 sequences, roughly 17% of which appear only once. Findings and limits, study-wide: Clonotypes that were expanded in thyroid above 0.001 mostly appeared in blood too.

Across 18 months, stable Graves' hyperthyroidism was marked by no progression to ophthalmopathy. PBMCs were derived from under 13 ml fresh peripheral blood. Material: blood. This clonotype was obtained from a woman between 18 and 29 years old with Graves' hyperthyroidism. This chain joins TRBV24-1 and TRBJ1-2; D unclear. DNA for the CDR3: TGTGCCACCAGTGATTCGGGTCGCGCTAACTATGGCTACACCTTC. Translating gives CATSDSGRANYGYTF.